This TCR beta chain was identified during a study of T cell responses to AZD1222 COVID-19 vaccine. The CDR3 has 13 residues. V was trimmed by 8 bases and J by 2 bases, leaving 13 bases between them. Germline loops: CDR1 SNHLY, CDR2 FYNNEI. The assay was immunoSEQ multiplex PCR, and TCRdb's table has in-frame clones only and misses some. The sample records about 85,000 clones, approximately 87% being singletons. Study-wide points: Spike-specific TCR breadth and depth rose after two AZD1222 doses.

Turning to this clone: Its antigen remains unknown.

The sequenced sample was peripheral blood, obtained on day 0 of AZD1222 vaccination. The receptor was derived from an adult in good health. This sequence joins TRBV2 and TRBJ2-7; D remains unclear. CDR3 region: CASRASEPYEQYF. The CDR3 nucleotides are TGTGCCAGCCGGGCCTCCGAACCCTACGAGCAGTACTTC. Using reference TRBV2 and TRBJ2-7 for the parts outside the CDR3, the full variable domain is EPEVTQTPSHQVTQMGQEVILRCVPISNHLYFYWYRQILGQKVEFLVSFYNNEISEKSEIFDDQFSVERPDGSNFTLKIRSTKLEDSAMYFCASRASEPYEQYFGPGTRLTVT.